A selection of T cell receptor beta chains follows, all from one sample in a study of blood T cell repertoires in COVID-19. Sequencing used immunoSEQ multiplex PCR; TCRdb keeps in-frame clones, though not all of them. The sample includes approximately 130,000 clones, 80% to 90% seen only once; the top ten take approximately 27%. The specimen sequenced was peripheral blood. The receptors shown here come from a man between 65 and 85 years old with active or convalescent COVID-19. The CDR3 runs from the conserved cysteine through the conserved F or W. A D gene is named only where the DNA matches it firmly. The size entry is marked missing in some rows and otherwise reads once, few, many or a size class.

abundance | j_gene | v_gene | d_gene | len | CDR3aa | CDR3nt
many | TRBJ1-1 | TRBV5-1 | - | 13 | CASSFRGNTEAFF | TGCGCCAGCAGCTTTAGGGGAAACACTGAAGCTTTCTTT
- | TRBJ1-4 | TRBV4-1 | TRBD1 | 16 | CASSQGLDRGAGKLFF | TGCGCCAGCAGCCAGGGACTTGACAGGGGGGCGGGAAAACTGTTTTTT
- | TRBJ2-1 | TRBV11-3 | TRBD2 | 17 | CASSLGTSGDGRDEQFF | TGTGCCAGCAGCTTAGGGACTAGCGGGGACGGGAGGGATGAGCAGTTCTTC
- | TRBJ1-4 | TRBV19 | - | 16 | CASSARQASTNEKLFF | TGTGCCAGTAGTGCACGACAGGCCTCAACTAATGAAAAACTGTTTTTT
- | TRBJ2-5 | TRBV24-1 | TRBD1 | 15 | CATSGSDRFQETQYF | TGTGCCACCAGTGGCTCGGACAGGTTTCAAGAGACCCAGTACTTC
- | TRBJ1-1 | TRBV2 | - | 14 | CASKFEGLNTEAFF | TGTGCCAGCAAGTTCGAGGGACTTAACACTGAAGCTTTCTTT
- | TRBJ2-2 | TRBV28 | TRBD2 | 16 | CASSRTSGRAAGELFF | TGTGCCAGCAGCCGGACTAGCGGGAGGGCCGCCGGGGAGCTGTTTTTT
- | TRBJ1-1 | TRBV30 | - | 15 | CAWTPNVGGPTEAFF | TGTGCCTGGACCCCCAACGTGGGGGGGCCAACTGAAGCTTTCTTT
once | TRBJ2-7 | TRBV6-5 | - | 15 | CASSLYRDNNYEQYF | TGTGCCAGCAGCCTTTACCGGGACAACAACTACGAGCAGTACTTC
- | TRBJ1-4 | TRBV5-1 | TRBD1 | 15 | CASSLGTGTNEKLFF | TGCGCCAGCAGCTTGGGGACAGGGACTAATGAAAAACTGTTTTTT
- | TRBJ1-4 | TRBV28 | TRBD1 | 15 | CASSLLQGTGEKLFF | TGTGCCAGCAGTTTACTACAGGGGACGGGAGAAAAACTGTTTTTT
- | TRBJ1-1 | TRBV7-2 | TRBD1 | 15 | CASSPHTGGVTEAFF | TGTGCCAGCAGCCCCCACACAGGGGGGGTCACTGAAGCTTTCTTT
- | TRBJ1-4 | TRBV19 | TRBD1 | 15 | CASSPRQGTNEKLFF | TGTGCCAGTAGTCCACGACAGGGTACTAATGAAAAACTGTTTTTT